Detailed here is one T cell receptor (beta chain). Per the study methods: The assay estimated nucleated cells by amplifying reference gene primers. The data were produced by immunoSEQ multiplex PCR, yet TCRdb's version contains in-frame clones alone and is incomplete. Clone size and V and J calls were adopted from that table, with D and trimming inferred from the DNA. The sample holds approximately 140,000 clones, 80% to 90% seen once. This sample is drawn from a study of blood T cell repertoires in COVID-19. Study-level information: Spain, Italy and the United States supplied samples that represented acute and convalescent COVID-19. T cells, B-cell-depleted T cells, or PBMCs supplied cDNA or gDNA.

CDR1 is LGHNA and CDR2 is YSLEER in the germline V gene. The CDR3 is 16 amino acids. Trimming removed 0 bases from V and 6 bases from J; junction bases left unmatched: 10. Source material: peripheral blood. This chain uses TRBV4-3 with TRBJ1-2; 7 bases align to TRBD1. This sequence originates from a man in his 70s with acute or convalescent COVID-19. CDR3 residues: CASSQDYRQGVNGYTF. In nucleotides, the CDR3 is TGCGCCAGCAGCCAAGACTATAGACAGGGAGTTAATGGCTACACCTTC.